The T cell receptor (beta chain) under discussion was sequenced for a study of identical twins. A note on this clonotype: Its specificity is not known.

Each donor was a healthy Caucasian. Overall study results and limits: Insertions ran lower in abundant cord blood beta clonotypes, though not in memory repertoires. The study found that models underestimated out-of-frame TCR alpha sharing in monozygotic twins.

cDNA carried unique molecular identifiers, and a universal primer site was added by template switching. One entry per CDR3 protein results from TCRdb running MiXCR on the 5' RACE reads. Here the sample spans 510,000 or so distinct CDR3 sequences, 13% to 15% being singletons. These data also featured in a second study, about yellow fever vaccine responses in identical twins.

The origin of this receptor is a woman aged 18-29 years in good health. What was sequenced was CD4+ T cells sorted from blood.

CDR3 nucleotide sequence: TGTGCCAGCTCACTATCCGCGGGGAGCACAGATACGCAGTATTTT. Protein product: CASSLSAGSTDTQYF. The rearrangement joins TRBV18 to TRBJ2-3; the D gene is possibly TRBD2 (6 bases). The CDR3 has 15 amino acids. Trimming pared 4 bases from V and 0 bases from J, leaving 11 bases between. CDR1 and CDR2 (germline): KGHSH, LQKENI.